Sequencing of this T cell receptor (beta chain) was carried out in a study of cytomegalovirus exposure and HLA in healthy donors. Overall study findings and caveats: When a later analysis was performed, an Asian-associated ancestry cluster reportedly had fewer N-insertions than the 666-donor mean. Most of the TCR beta V segments (in an earlier analysis) were productive either about 87% or about 30% of the time. TCR beta chains numbering 164 were designated cytomegalovirus-associated. When analyzed later, a missense DCLRE1C variant was found to be linked to TCR beta V- and J-gene trimming.

Primers: 60 Vbeta forward and 13 Jbeta reverse. Sequencing was performed with immunoSEQ multiplex PCR; in TCRdb, only in-frame clones are kept and a portion is missing. The table lists 90,000 to 110,000 clones, 75% of them singletons. About this clone: The antigen is unknown. An end of the junction does not agree with germline; a read error may underlie this.

This clonotype was sampled from a man in his forties in good health and CMV-seronegative. Sequencing was carried out using PBMCs.

CDR3 loop: CSSSLGGGANEQFF. The CDR3 bases are TGTTCCAGCAGCTTAGGCGGGGGGGCGAATGAGCAGTTCTTC. The chain is built from TRBV7-9 and TRBJ2-1; 9 nucleotides align to TRBD2. Germline V CDR1 and CDR2: SEHNR, FQNEAQ (reference sequence). This CDR3 has 14 amino acids.